Sequencing of this T cell receptor beta chain was carried out in a study of blood T cell repertoires in COVID-19. Study-level information: COVID-19 samples, acute and convalescent, were from the United States, Italy and Spain. In each case, the material was cDNA or gDNA derived from T cells, B-cell-depleted T cells, or PBMCs.

Germline assignment: CDR1 GTSNPN and CDR2 SVGIG (reference sequence). V lost 4 bases, J lost 6 bases, and 10 bases lay in between. The CDR3 sequence is 13 residues long. Original methodology: The authors estimated nucleated cell counts from reference gene primer amplification. Sequencing was performed with immunoSEQ multiplex PCR; in TCRdb, only in-frame clones are kept and a portion is missing. From that table come the V and J calls and clone size; the DNA was used to work out D and trimming. The profile shows hundreds of thousands of clones, over 75% of them singletons. The rearrangement uses TRBV30 and TRBJ1-6; D ambiguous. The sample taken for sequencing was peripheral blood. This receptor was obtained from a woman aged 80 or over with acute or convalescent COVID-19. The CDR3 loop reads CAWTRGTNSPLHF. The CDR3 DNA sequence: TGTGCCTGGACTCGGGGTACTAATTCACCCCTCCACTTT.